This T cell receptor (beta chain) was documented in a study of T cell responses to AZD1222 COVID-19 vaccine. The CDR3 totals 12 residues. Trimming took off 6 bases at V and 7 bases at J, with 13 bases between the two ends. Clones were read by immunoSEQ multiplex PCR, and TCRdb kept only the in-frame ones, dropping some. The profile shows 65,000 to 80,000 clones, roughly nine tenths of them singletons. The specimen was peripheral blood, collected on day 0 of AZD1222 vaccination. The chain employs TRBV12-3 or TRBV12-4 and TRBJ2-7, with D tentatively TRBD2 (5 bases). The receptor's source is an adult in good health. The CDR3 nucleotides read TGTGCCAGCAGCCCCGGGGATCCGGAGCAGTACTTC. Its protein is CASSPGDPEQYF.